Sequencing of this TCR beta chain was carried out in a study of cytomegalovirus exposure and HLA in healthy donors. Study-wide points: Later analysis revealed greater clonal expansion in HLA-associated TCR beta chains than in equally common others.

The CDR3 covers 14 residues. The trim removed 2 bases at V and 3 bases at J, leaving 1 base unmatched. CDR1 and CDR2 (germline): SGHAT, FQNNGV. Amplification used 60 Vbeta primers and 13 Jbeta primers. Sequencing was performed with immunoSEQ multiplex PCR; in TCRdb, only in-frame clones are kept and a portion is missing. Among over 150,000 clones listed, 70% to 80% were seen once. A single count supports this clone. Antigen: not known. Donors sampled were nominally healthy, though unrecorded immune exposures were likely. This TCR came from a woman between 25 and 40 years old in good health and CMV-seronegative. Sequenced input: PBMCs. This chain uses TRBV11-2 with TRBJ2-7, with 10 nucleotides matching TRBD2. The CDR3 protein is CASSLSSGGYEQYF. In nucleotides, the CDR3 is TGTGCCAGCAGCTTATCTAGCGGGGGCTACGAGCAGTACTTC.